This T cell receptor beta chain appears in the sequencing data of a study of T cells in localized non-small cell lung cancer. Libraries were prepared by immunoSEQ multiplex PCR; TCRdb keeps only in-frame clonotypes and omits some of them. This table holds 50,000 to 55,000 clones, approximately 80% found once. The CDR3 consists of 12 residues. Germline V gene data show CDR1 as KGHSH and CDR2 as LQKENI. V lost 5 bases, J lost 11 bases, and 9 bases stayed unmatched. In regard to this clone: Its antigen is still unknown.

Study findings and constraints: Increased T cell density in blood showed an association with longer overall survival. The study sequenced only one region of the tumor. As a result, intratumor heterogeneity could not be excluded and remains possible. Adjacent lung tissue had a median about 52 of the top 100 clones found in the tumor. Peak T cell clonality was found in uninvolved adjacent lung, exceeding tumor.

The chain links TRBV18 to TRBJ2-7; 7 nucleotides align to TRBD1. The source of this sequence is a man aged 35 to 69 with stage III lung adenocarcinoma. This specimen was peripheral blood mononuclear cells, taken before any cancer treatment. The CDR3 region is CASSSTGEWKYF. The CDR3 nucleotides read TGTGCCAGCTCATCCACAGGGGAGTGGAAGTACTTC.